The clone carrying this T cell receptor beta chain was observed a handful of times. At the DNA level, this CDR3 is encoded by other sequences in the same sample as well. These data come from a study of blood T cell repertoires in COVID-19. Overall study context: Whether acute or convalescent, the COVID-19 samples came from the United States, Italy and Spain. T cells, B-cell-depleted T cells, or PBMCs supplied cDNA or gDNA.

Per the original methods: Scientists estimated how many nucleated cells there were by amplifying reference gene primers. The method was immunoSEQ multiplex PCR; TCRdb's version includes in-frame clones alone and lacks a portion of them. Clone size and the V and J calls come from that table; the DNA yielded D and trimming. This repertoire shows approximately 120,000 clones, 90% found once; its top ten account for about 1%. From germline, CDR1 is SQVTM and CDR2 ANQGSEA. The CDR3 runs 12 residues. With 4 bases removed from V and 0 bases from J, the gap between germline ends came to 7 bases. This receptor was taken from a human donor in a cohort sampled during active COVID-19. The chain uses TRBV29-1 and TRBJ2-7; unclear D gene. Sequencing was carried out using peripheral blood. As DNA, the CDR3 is TGCAGCGTTGCGACGGGCTCCTACGAGCAGTACTTC. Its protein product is CSVATGSYEQYF.